The clone carrying this TCR beta chain came up many times. Antigen specificity is unknown. The CDR3 is 18 residues long. The germline V gene encodes CDR1 SGHKS and CDR2 YYEKEE (reference sequence). The V end was cut by 3 bases, the J end by 2 bases, with 22 bases between. TCRdb fed the 5' RACE reads into MiXCR, producing one record per CDR3 protein. Of roughly 60,000 distinct CDR3 sequences listed, approximately 7% are singletons. These data originate in a study of T cells after yellow fever vaccination. Study-wide findings and caveats: Although the secondary response was weaker, it peaked faster, at day 5 versus 15. Post-booster repertoires contained most primary-vaccination clones again (roughly 96% CD4, approximately 86% CD8). Relatively few clonotypes were ones that appeared in both CD4 and CD8 compartments.

The sequencing here drew on CD8+ T cells sorted from PBMCs, taken on the day of the first yellow fever vaccination. The receptor was derived from a young man who received the YFV17D yellow fever vaccine. The genes are TRBV5-5 and TRBJ2-3, with a tentative D call TRBD2 (7 bases). CDR3 coding DNA: TGTGCCAGCAGCTCCACCCGGTGGGGGGGGCTCTTCACAGATACGCAGTATTTT. This sequence encodes CASSSTRWGGLFTDTQYF.